This passage covers 18 T cell receptor beta chains from one sample sequenced in a study of molecular identifiers for immune sequencing clone quantification. Each CDR3 protein gets one entry after TCRdb re-called the PCR reads with MiXCR. Of 400,000 to 600,000 distinct CDR3 sequences listed, around 23% are singletons. The sample was naive CD8+ T cells from blood, with Jurkat cell RNA spiked in. The subset denotes: FACS-sorted CD8+CD4-CCR7+CD45RA+ naive T cells. All receptors come from a human donor in good health. Some libraries in this study had Jurkat cell RNA spiked in.

This rearrangement joins TRBV30 to TRBJ1-1; D remains ambiguous. The germline V and J ends were trimmed by 5 bases and 2 bases, with 6 bases remaining between them. From germline, CDR1 is GTSNPN and CDR2 SVGIG (reference sequence). This CDR3 comprises 11 residues. The CDR3 reads CAWEINTEAFF. The CDR3 coding sequence is TGTGCCTGGGAGATCAACACTGAAGCTTTCTTT.

The chain links TRBV7-6 to TRBJ1-1; tentative D call: TRBD1 (6 bases). The CDR3 has 16 amino acids. Trimming took 0 bases from V and 0 from J, leaving 11 bases between them. The germline gives CDR1 SGHVS, CDR2 FNYEAQ. The DNA for the CDR3 is TGTGCCAGCAGCTTAGCGTGGGACAACATGAACACTGAAGCTTTCTTT. Translated: CASSLAWDNMNTEAFF.

This clonotype was detected only a few times. The V and J genes are TRBV11-2 and TRBJ1-1; D perhaps matches TRBD1 (5 bases). Trimming stripped 7 bases from V and 7 bases from J, with 13 bases between. This CDR3 spans 12 amino acids. Germline lookup yields CDR1 SGHAT and CDR2 FQNNGV. The CDR3 loop reads CASNPSGVEAFF. CDR3 DNA sequence: TGTGCCAGCAACCCCTCGGGGGTTGAAGCTTTCTTT. The variable domain in full, with the rest retrieved from reference TRBV11-2 and TRBJ1-1, is EAGVAQSPRYKIIEKRQSVAFWCNPISGHATLYWYQQILGQGPKLLIQFQNNGVVDDSQLPKDRFSAERLKGVDSTLKIQPAKLEDSAVYLCASNPSGVEAFFGQGTRLTVV.

Worth noting for this clonotype: A much larger clone differs by one base, so this may be a read error. The V and J genes are TRBV7-9 and TRBJ2-3; D perhaps matches TRBD1 (5 bases). The germline gives CDR1 SEHNR, CDR2 FQNEAQ (reference sequence). The CDR3 runs 14 residues. The CDR3: CAGSFVRDGDTQYF. CDR3 bases: TGTGCCGGCAGCTTTGTCAGGGATGGAGATACGCAGTATTTT.

This clonotype was seen at least ten times. V is TRBV12-3 or TRBV12-4 and J is TRBJ1-1, with 8 bases identical to TRBD1. CDR3 length equals 14 residues. J lost 6 bases, V lost 1 base, and 4 bases had no gene match. The CDR3 DNA reads as TGTGCCAGCAGTTTAGGACAGGGGCGACCTGAAGCTTTCTTT. It encodes CASSLGQGRPEAFF.

This chain joins TRBV27 and TRBJ1-3; D gene ambiguous. V lost 5 bases, J lost 0 bases, and 14 bases lay in between. CDR3 length: 16 residues. The germline V gene encodes CDR1 MNHEY and CDR2 SMNVEV (reference sequence). The CDR3, as DNA: TGTGCCAGCAGTCAACACCGGCGGCACTCTGGAAACACCATATATTTT. Its translation is CASSQHRRHSGNTIYF.

The chain has TRBV20-1 and TRBJ2-7; perhaps TRBD1 as D (5 bases). V dropped 6 bases and J dropped 0 bases, with 18 bases sitting between them. The CDR3 runs 15 residues. Looked up from germline, CDR1 is DFQATT and CDR2 is SNEGSKA (reference sequence). CDR3 DNA sequence: TGCAGTGCGGTCGTTGGGCCAGGGAACTCCTACGAGCAGTACTTC. It translates to CSAVVGPGNSYEQYF.

As to this clonotype: A much more abundant neighbour one base away suggests this may be a read error. It is likely a read error, because the conserved phenylalanine at the end of the CDR3 is missing. The chain uses TRBV20-1 and TRBJ2-3; unclear D gene. The CDR3 is 12 residues long. Between the trimmed V and J ends, which lost 5 bases and 2 bases, there was a span of 8 bases. CDR1 is DFQATT, CDR2 SNEGSKA, per germline (reference sequence). The CDR3 loop reads CSASLYTDTQYS. Written as DNA, the CDR3 is TGCAGTGCTTCGCTGTACACAGATACGCAGTATTCT.

The rearrangement links TRBV13 to TRBJ2-5, with D possibly TRBD2 on 7 matching bases. Deletions cut 4 bases from V and 4 bases from J, with 22 bases between. CDR3 size: 17 residues. Germline-derived CDR1 and CDR2 are PRHDT and FYEKMQ (reference sequence). CDR3: CASSSDPPARGGETQYF. As DNA, the CDR3 is TGTGCCAGCAGCTCCGACCCCCCAGCGAGGGGGGGAGAGACCCAGTACTTC. The variable domain in full, completed from reference TRBV13 and TRBJ2-5, reads AAGVIQSPRHLIKEKRETATLKCYPIPRHDTVYWYQQGPGQDPQFLISFYEKMQSDKGSIPDRFSAQQFSDYHSELNMSSLELGDSALYFCASSSDPPARGGETQYFGPGTRLLVL.

On this clonotype itself: A much larger clone differs by one base, so this may be a read error. This chain joins TRBV9 and TRBJ2-7; possibly TRBD2 for D (5 bases). CDR1 and CDR2 from the germline V gene are SGDLS and YYNGEE. The V end lost 2 bases, the J end lost 3 bases, and 12 bases lay between the germline ends. CDR3 length: 14 residues. The CDR3: CASSVGFRDYEQYF. The CDR3 DNA is TGTGCCAGCAGCGTGGGGTTCCGGGACTACGAGCAGTACTTC.

The CDR3 region has the DNA TGCAGTGCTAGAGCTCCCCTAGCGGGGAGGAGCACAGATACGCAGTATTTT. Encoded protein: CSARAPLAGRSTDTQYF. This rearrangement joins TRBV20-1 to TRBJ2-3, with TRBD2 matching over 9 bases. Looked up from germline, CDR1 is DFQATT and CDR2 is SNEGSKA (reference sequence). This CDR3 is 17 amino acids long. V lost 1 base, J lost 0 bases, and 8 bases stayed unmatched.

In its sample, this clonotype was seen many times. The rearrangement links TRBV25-1 to TRBJ2-7; D is undetermined. Germline V lookup: CDR1 MGHDK, CDR2 SYGVNS. This CDR3 has 11 residues. Trimming left V 4 bases short and J 4 bases short, with 5 bases between. The DNA for the CDR3 is TGTGCCAGCAGTGCGAGGTACGAGCAGTACTTC. Protein sequence: CASSARYEQYF.

In its sample, this clonotype was seen many times. This chain uses TRBV12-3 or TRBV12-4 with TRBJ2-1; D remains unclear. The CDR3 spans 11 residues. Trimming stripped 11 bases from V and 5 bases from J, with 10 bases between. CDR3 nucleotides: TGTGCCTCTTGCCGGGACAATGAGCAGTTCTTC. As protein: CASCRDNEQFF.

Notes on this clonotype: This may stem from a read error, because a much larger clone lies one nucleotide away. The CDR3 carries no conserved terminal phenylalanine or tryptophan, so it likely arises from a read error. J is TRBJ1-6 and V is TRBV28; TRBD1 might be the D (6 bases). Deletions cut 7 bases from V and 4 bases from J, with 23 bases between. Germline values: CDR1 MDHEN, CDR2 SYDVKM. The CDR3 loop spans 18 amino acids. The CDR3 spells CASTPGAGTRQYNSPLHY. DNA for the CDR3: TGTGCCAGCACCCCAGGGGCGGGGACACGGCAGTATAATTCACCCCTCCACTAT.

This clonotype was counted a single time. The V and J genes are TRBV6-5 and TRBJ1-3; 8 bases are shared with TRBD1. In germline, CDR1 is MNHEY, CDR2 SVGAGI. This CDR3 has 13 amino acids. V lost 2 bases, J lost 7 bases, and 1 base stayed unmatched. The CDR3 loop is CASSYDRGNTIYF. In DNA form, the CDR3 reads TGTGCCAGCAGTTACGACAGGGGCAACACCATATATTTT.

The chain has TRBV29-1 and TRBJ2-2, with 9 bases matching TRBD2. CDR1 is SQVTM and CDR2 is ANQGSEA in the germline V gene. With 3 bases clipped from V and 5 bases from J, the junction kept 4 bases outside the gene matches. The CDR3 loop spans 14 amino acids. The CDR3 is CSVEGREGTGELFF. DNA of the CDR3: TGCAGCGTTGAGGGGCGGGAGGGAACCGGGGAGCTGTTTTTT.

The sample holds many counts of this clonotype. This rearrangement joins TRBV25-1 to TRBJ2-1; D is perhaps TRBD1 (6 bases). Trimming removed 6 bases from V and 8 bases from J, with 20 bases in between. CDR1 is MGHDK, CDR2 SYGVNS, per germline. The CDR3 totals 15 residues. The CDR3 sequence: CASSPPTDRSYEQFF. CDR3 DNA sequence: TGTGCCAGCAGCCCGCCCACCGACAGGTCTTATGAGCAGTTCTTC.

The sample holds many counts of this clonotype. The chain couples TRBV30 to TRBJ2-3, with unresolved D. Trimming took 3 bases from V and 5 from J, leaving 18 bases between them. This CDR3 region has 15 residues. Germline CDR1 and CDR2: GTSNPN and SVGIG (reference sequence). The CDR3 region is CAWRSRWQYEDTQYF. Written as DNA, the CDR3 is TGTGCCTGGAGATCCCGGTGGCAGTACGAAGATACGCAGTATTTT.